This entry lists 19 T cell receptor beta chains sequenced from one sample in a study of T cell responses to AZD1222 COVID-19 vaccine. TCRdb keeps only in-frame clones here, not all; method: immunoSEQ multiplex PCR. The table lists roughly 150,000 clones, around 90% of them singletons. Sequenced material: peripheral blood, taken on day 0 of AZD1222 vaccination. All receptors come from an adult in good health.

The chain recombines TRBV5-4 with TRBJ2-7; a possible D gene is TRBD1 (5 bases). Germline V gene data show CDR1 as SGHNT and CDR2 as YYREEE (reference sequence). Trimming took off 5 bases at V and 4 bases at J, with 19 bases between the two ends. The CDR3 contains 15 residues. Here the CDR3 DNA reads TGTGCCAGCAGTGCGGCAGGGAAGCTCCCTTACGAGCAGTACTTC. Protein: CASSAAGKLPYEQYF. The variable domain in full, completed from reference TRBV5-4 and TRBJ2-7, reads ETGVTQSPTHLIKTRGQQVTLRCSSQSGHNTVSWYQQALGQGPQFIFQYYREEENGRGNFPPRFSGLQFPNYSSELNVNALELDDSALYLCASSAAGKLPYEQYFGPGTRLTVT.

The chain has TRBV4-1 and TRBJ1-1; D may be TRBD1 (5 bases). CDR1 is MGHRA, CDR2 YSYEKL, per germline. V was shortened by 1 base and J by 0 bases, with 15 bases between the two germline ends. The CDR3 is 17 residues long. The CDR3 sequence is CASSQGLGQGMNTEAFF. CDR3 coding DNA: TGCGCCAGCAGCCAAGGCCTGGGCCAGGGAATGAACACTGAAGCTTTCTTT.

The gene calls are TRBV6-1 and TRBJ1-2; 8 bases agree with TRBD1. Germline V gene lookup returns CDR1 MNHNS and CDR2 SASEGT. With 1 base clipped from V and 3 bases from J, the junction kept 7 bases outside the gene matches. The CDR3 sequence is 16 residues long. This CDR3 is CASSEGGQGGYYGYTF. In DNA, the CDR3 is TGTGCCAGCAGTGAAGGTGGACAGGGTGGGTACTATGGCTACACCTTC.

J is TRBJ1-6 and V is TRBV12-3 or TRBV12-4; D remains unclear. CDR3 size: 13 residues. The ends were cut back, 2 bases at V and 14 bases at J, with 13 bases in the middle. For the CDR3, the DNA is TGTGCCAGCAGTTTATCTGAGTATGGTACCCTCCACTTT. It yields the protein CASSLSEYGTLHF.

V and J are TRBV9 and TRBJ2-3, with TRBD2 identical over 11 bases. Trimming at V came to 2 bases and at J to 2 bases, leaving 1 base not matched to a gene. The CDR3 spans 15 residues. CDR1 and CDR2 from the germline V gene are SGDLS and YYNGEE. The CDR3, as DNA: TGTGCCAGCAGCGTGGGACTAGCGGACACAGATACGCAGTATTTT. Translating gives CASSVGLADTDTQYF.

V usage is TRBV2 and J usage is TRBJ2-5, with D possibly TRBD1 on 5 matching bases. Between the trimmed V and J ends, which lost 8 bases and 5 bases, there was a span of 15 bases. The CDR3 spans 13 residues. Germline-derived CDR1 and CDR2 are SNHLY and FYNNEI. This chain's CDR3 is CASGKDTVETQYF. The CDR3 DNA follows: TGTGCCAGCGGAAAGGACACGGTGGAGACCCAGTACTTC.

The gene calls are TRBV2 and TRBJ1-2; D remains unclear. V was shortened by 2 bases and J by 0 bases, with 7 bases between the two germline ends. Germline CDR1 and CDR2: SNHLY and FYNNEI. The CDR3 runs 14 residues. The CDR3 spells CASSEWGANYGYTF. The CDR3 DNA reads as TGTGCCAGCAGTGAATGGGGAGCTAACTATGGCTACACCTTC.

The genes are TRBV29-1 and TRBJ2-1, with no clear D. The CDR3 runs 14 residues. Looked up from germline, CDR1 is SQVTM and CDR2 is ANQGSEA. The ends were cut back, 4 bases at V and 0 bases at J, with 10 bases in the middle. The CDR3 protein is CSVVVGSSYNEQFF. Written as DNA, the CDR3 is TGCAGCGTTGTTGTCGGAAGCTCCTACAATGAGCAGTTCTTC.

The DNA for the CDR3 is TGTGCCAGTAGTACCGGACAGGTTAATAATTCACCCCTCCACTTT. Protein product: CASSTGQVNNSPLHF. The chain employs TRBV19 and TRBJ1-6; 7 bases agree with TRBD1. V lost 4 bases to trimming and J lost 5 bases; unmatched junction nucleotides: 5. CDR1 is LNHDA and CDR2 is SQIVND in the germline V gene (reference sequence). This CDR3 has 15 residues. The full variable domain, in which reference TRBV19 and TRBJ1-6 provide the parts outside the CDR3, is DGGITQSPKYLFRKEGQNVTLSCEQNLNHDAMYWYRQDPGQGLRLIYYSQIVNDFQKGDIAEGYSVSREKKESFPLTVTSAQKNPTAFYLCASSTGQVNNSPLHFGNGTRLTVT.

This sequence joins TRBV27 and TRBJ1-6; D remains unclear. This CDR3 is built from 11 residues. With 5 bases removed from V and 7 bases from J, the gap between germline ends came to 3 bases. Germline V lookup: CDR1 MNHEY, CDR2 SMNVEV (reference sequence). The CDR3 DNA sequence: TGTGCCAGCAGTGGGAATTCACCCCTCCACTTT. Residues: CASSGNSPLHF.

V usage is TRBV14 and J usage is TRBJ2-3; D is unresolved. Trimming cost V 5 bases and J 5 bases, with 5 bases left between them. The length of the CDR3 is 11 residues. CDR1 is SGHDN and CDR2 is FVKESK in the germline V gene. CDR3 DNA: TGTGCCAGCAGCTTGATAGATACGCAGTATTTT. Amino acid sequence: CASSLIDTQYF.

The chain's CDR3 is CASSLRWNEKLFF. CDR3 coding DNA: TGTGCCAGCAGCTTAAGGTGGAATGAAAAACTGTTTTTT. The rearrangement links TRBV7-8 to TRBJ1-4, with unresolved D. CDR1 is SGHVS and CDR2 is FQNEAQ in the germline V gene. Trimming removed 2 bases at V and 5 bases at J, with 6 bases between. The CDR3 has 13 residues.

The V gene is TRBV30, the J gene TRBJ1-6, with D tentatively TRBD1 (5 bases). The germline CDR1 and CDR2 sequences are GTSNPN and SVGIG (reference sequence). CDR3 length equals 16 residues. The ends were cut back, 2 bases at V and 2 bases at J, with 13 bases in the middle. The CDR3 DNA reads as TGTGCCTGGAGTCAGACGGGGGGGACCTATAATTCACCCCTCCACTTT. This gives the protein CAWSQTGGTYNSPLHF.

The chain uses TRBV6-5 and TRBJ2-3; TRBD2 matches at 10 bases. V lost 6 bases, J lost 6 bases, and 3 bases stayed unmatched. Germline-derived CDR1 and CDR2 are MNHEY and SVGAGI. This CDR3 comprises 13 residues. The CDR3 DNA sequence: TGTGCCAGCAGCCTGACTAGCGGGGATACGCAGTATTTT. This translates into CASSLTSGDTQYF.

The V and J genes are TRBV12-5 and TRBJ2-5, with 13 positions matching TRBD2. After removal of 1 base from V and 5 bases from J, the junction contained 7 bases not matched to a gene. The CDR3 is 17 residues long. Germline V gene lookup returns CDR1 LGHNT and CDR2 FRNRAP. The CDR3 sequence is CASGLARTSGSEETQYF. For the CDR3, the DNA is TGTGCTAGTGGTTTGGCCCGGACTAGCGGGAGTGAGGAGACCCAGTACTTC.

The J gene is TRBJ1-1, the V gene TRBV24-1; D remains unclear. CDR3 length: 12 amino acids. Germline V gene sequence: CDR1 KGHDR, CDR2 SFDVKD. Trimming took 3 bases from V and 12 from J, leaving 13 bases between them. The CDR3 DNA is TGTGCCACCAGTGATCATTTGGGAACCCCTTTCTTT. As protein: CATSDHLGTPFF.

The chain couples TRBV7-8 to TRBJ1-1; D perhaps matches TRBD1 (5 bases). V was trimmed by 5 bases and J by 2 bases, leaving 12 bases between them. Looked up from germline, CDR1 is SGHVS and CDR2 is FQNEAQ. This CDR3 is 14 amino acids long. CDR3 nucleotides: TGTGCCAGCAGCACAGGACTCACTAACACTGAAGCTTTCTTT. Translated, it gives CASSTGLTNTEAFF. The full variable domain, completed using reference TRBV7-8 and TRBJ1-1, is GAGVSQSPRYKVAKRGQDVALRCDPISGHVSLFWYQQALGQGPEFLTYFQNEAQLDKSGLPSDRFFAERPEGSVSTLKIQRTQQEDSAVYLCASSTGLTNTEAFFGQGTRLTVV.

This chain connects TRBV7-9 to TRBJ2-1; 9 nucleotides align to TRBD2. V gave up 5 bases and J gave up 1 base; unmatched junction bases: 3. Per germline, CDR1 SEHNR and CDR2 FQNEAQ (reference sequence). CDR3 length: 15 residues. The DNA of the CDR3 is TGTGCCAGCAGCCGTAGCGGGAGTTCCTACAATGAGCAGTTCTTC. Protein product: CASSRSGSSYNEQFF.

This clone appeared a single time. V is TRBV6-6 and J is TRBJ1-5; TRBD1 might be the D (5 bases). Trimming pared 6 bases from V and 5 bases from J, leaving 20 bases between. Germline V gene lookup returns CDR1 MNHNY and CDR2 SVGAGI (reference sequence). This CDR3 comprises 16 residues. Here the CDR3 reads CASRYKSARAYQPQHF. CDR3 DNA: TGTGCCAGCAGGTATAAATCGGCCAGGGCATATCAGCCCCAGCATTTT.